This T cell receptor (beta chain) was identified during a study of blood T cells in healthy people across ages (dated by TCRdb to 2013 to 2016). General notes on the study: In model experiments, template switching captured roughly one uniquely barcoded TCR beta cDNA molecule for every two T cells. To avoid experimental bias, donors of different ages were randomly spread across the sequencing lanes. Age-related changes in TCR beta repertoire diversity were measured in the study by deep sequencing normalized with unique cDNA molecular identifiers. Four age groups were formed from the donors: young (average about 17 years), middle-aged (more than 35), aged (more than 55) and long-lived (about 80). The study analyzed two additional independent replicas of 1 million unique cDNA reads from the same blood draw for two donors, one aged 18 to 30 and one aged 80 or older. Findings and caveats that apply to the study as a whole: The long-lived group showed more naive CD4+ T cells, fewer expanded clones and increased TCR diversity than the aged group, suggesting age selection. Observed TCR beta diversity per million T cells fell roughly linearly with age, and a significant reduction was already apparent by age around 36. The percentage of naive T cells measured by flow cytometry correlated strongly with observed TCR beta diversity. Since profiling was done on bulk unsorted PBMCs, naive and antigen-experienced compartments could not be conclusively compared. Estimates of total diversity based on one million sequenced T cells were regarded as lower bounds and as underestimates. Because donor CMV infection status was unknown, age-related changes in expanded clonotypes were potentially confounded.

Donors were a few dozen systemically healthy Caucasian individuals from Russia aged roughly 6 to 95 years. Each donor gave ten milliliters of peripheral blood, collected into EDTA-treated Vacutainer tubes. PBMCs were isolated by Ficoll-Paque density-gradient centrifugation, with at least 7 million obtained per sample. Trizol reagent was used to extract total RNA from the PBMCs, yielding at least 5 micrograms per sample. For every donor, an aliquot of PBMCs went through flow cytometry to measure the percentages of naive CD45RAhigh/CD27high T cells. Note on this clonotype: Its antigen has not been determined. Per-base quality was not reported, and no clone a single base away is much larger than it.

Trimming at the junction amounts to 4 bases on V and 6 bases on J, and the germline ends lie 14 bases apart. The CDR3 goes from the cysteine to the phenylalanine over 14 residues. Only the CDR3 DNA is retained, 42 bases long and in frame from the first base. For CDR1 and CDR2, the germline V gene lists MDHEN and SYDVKM. Receptors were amplified or captured by 5' RACE. Sequencing was carried out with an Illumina HiSeq 2500. A second PCR of about 7 to 12 cycles was performed with a sample-barcoded 5' primer and a J-beta primer mix. Each TCR beta cDNA molecule received a unique molecular identifier from a template-switch 5' adaptor carrying 12 random nucleotides. Each sample yielded at least 3 million CDR3-containing paired-end reads. First-strand cDNA was synthesized from all RNA with the Mint cDNA synthesis kit, primed by a TRBC-specific oligonucleotide. All cDNA was treated with uracil-DNA glycosylase and then went through a first 18-cycle PCR with the universal primers M1SS and BC2_uni_R. The original pipeline was this. Normalization of each sample was performed by random selection of 1 million high-quality reads, each carrying a distinct molecular identifier. Reads sharing molecular identifiers were discarded rather than binned into consensus sequences. MiTCR, set to a Q25 quality threshold and the strictest error-elimination algorithm, was used for CDR3 identification, clonotype clustering and error correction. A nonparametric unseen species model with Euler transformation was used to estimate a lower bound on total TCR beta diversity. TCRdb passed the public sequencing reads through fastp at Q25 and MiXCR, retaining productive beta sequences. Each entry merges the rows of one CDR3 protein and shows their most common DNA and genes. Here the V and J calls rest on TCRdb's processing, not on the authors' analysis. The sample table records about 620,000 distinct CDR3 sequences; more than 20% of these occur just once. The ten largest clones capture approximately 3.7% of the sample.

This TCR derives from a man between 65 and 79 years old in good health. The sample consisted of blood. In this chain, TRBV28 is recombined with TRBJ2-3; the D segment could be TRBD1, given 8 matching bases. The CDR3 in this case is CASSSTGEGDTQYF. The DNA sequence follows: TGTGCCAGCAGTTCGACAGGGGAGGGGGATACGCAGTATTTT.